Listed here are 26 T cell receptor beta chains from one sample, sequenced in a study of blood T cells in healthy people across ages (dated by TCRdb to 2015 to 2017). Library preparation employed 5' RACE. Reads for this sample came from an Illumina HiSeq 2500. The second PCR ran for about 7 to 11 cycles and used a J-beta primer mix along with a sample-barcoded 5' primer. TCRdb passed the public sequencing reads through fastp at Q25 and MiXCR, retaining productive beta sequences. Records with the same CDR3 protein are collapsed into one entry carrying the most frequent genes and DNA. A total of 1.2 million to 1.5 million distinct CDR3 sequences appear in this sample, approximately 59% of them only once. 6.5% to 8.5% of the sample lies in the top ten. Sequencing was performed on blood. These receptors were collected from a man between 18 and 29 years old in good health.

The chain is built from TRBV20-1 and TRBJ2-2; the D is unclear. The CDR3 extends over 14 amino acids. Germline CDR1 is DFQATT and CDR2 is SNEGSKA (reference sequence). Trimming stripped 1 base from V and 0 bases from J, with 6 bases between. The CDR3 loop reads CSARGGSNTGELFF. CDR3 DNA: TGCAGTGCTAGAGGGGGATCGAACACCGGGGAGCTGTTTTTT.

This chain links TRBV27 with TRBJ2-1; 7 bases agree with TRBD1. V trimming: 3 bases; J trimming: 7 bases; junction bases outside the gene matches: 6. The CDR3 runs 14 residues. In germline, CDR1 is MNHEY, CDR2 SMNVEV (reference sequence). Here the CDR3 DNA reads TGTGCCAGCAGTTTTCTGACGACAGGGAATGAGCAGTTCTTC. Amino acid sequence: CASSFLTTGNEQFF.

The rearrangement links TRBV4-2 to TRBJ2-2, with D possibly being TRBD2 (6 bases). The CDR3 is made up of 17 amino acids. Germline CDR1 and CDR2: LGHNA and YNFKEQ. The V end lost 0 bases, the J end lost 5 bases, and 16 bases lay between the germline ends. For the CDR3, the DNA is TGTGCCAGCAGCCAAGATAACGTCGGGAGCGGTACCGGGGAGCTGTTTTTT. The encoded protein is CASSQDNVGSGTGELFF.

The chain carries TRBV2 and TRBJ2-5; 7 bases are shared with TRBD1. Judging by the DNA end, TRBJ2-7 fits better; the J call may be wrong. This CDR3 comprises 14 residues. CDR1 is SNHLY, CDR2 FYNNEI, per germline. The CDR3 sequence is CASSERGLGYEQYF. CDR3 nucleotide sequence: TGTGCCAGCAGTGAAAGGGGGCTTGGGTACGAGCAGTACTTC.

The table lists this clonotype with a few counts. The J gene is TRBJ2-3, the V gene TRBV18; D tentatively reads TRBD1 or TRBD2 (5 bases each). The CDR3 is 15 residues long. Trimming took off 2 bases at V and 6 bases at J, with 15 bases between the two ends. In germline, CDR1 is KGHSH, CDR2 LQKENI. Written as DNA, the CDR3 is TGTGCCAGCTCACCAACGGCAGGGAGTTTGGATACGCAGTATTTT. It yields the protein CASSPTAGSLDTQYF.

This clonotype was picked up one time. DNA for the CDR3: TGTGCCAGCAGCCAAGGTAGTCGGGGGGTGGGCAATGAGCAGTTCTTC. Its translation is CASSQGSRGVGNEQFF. The chain uses TRBV4-2 and TRBJ2-1; the match to TRBD2 covers 7 bases. The ends lost 1 base at V and 6 bases at J; junction bases unmatched: 9. The CDR3 is 16 residues long. Germline V gene data show CDR1 as LGHNA and CDR2 as YNFKEQ.

Only a few counts were recorded for this clonotype. The genes are TRBV29-1 and TRBJ1-2; the D is unclear. Germline assignment: CDR1 SQVTM and CDR2 ANQGSEA. The CDR3 runs 12 residues. V was cut by 6 bases and J by 7 bases, with 15 bases left in between. In nucleotides, the CDR3 is TGCAGCGTCCAGGTGGGCCGAGCTGGCTACACCTTC. Translated, it gives CSVQVGRAGYTF.

This clonotype was found once. The chain carries TRBV7-6 and TRBJ2-1, with 12 bases lining up with TRBD1. The V gene end was trimmed by 5 bases and the J gene end by 8 bases; junction bases not matched to a gene: 13. The germline V gene has CDR1 SGHVS and CDR2 FNYEAQ. CDR3 length: 17 residues. DNA for the CDR3: TGTGCCAGCAGCCTAGATGAGGGGACAGGGGGCTGGTATGAGCAGTTCTTC. Its translation: CASSLDEGTGGWYEQFF.

V is TRBV12-3 or TRBV12-4 and J is TRBJ2-3; the match to TRBD1 covers 7 bases. The CDR3 contains 16 residues. The J segment lost 4 bases and the V segment lost 1 base, leaving 8 bases of the junction unmatched. CDR3 sequence (DNA): TGTGCCAGCAGTTTAGGGGCCGGGACAGTTGCAGATACGCAGTATTTT. As protein: CASSLGAGTVADTQYF.

This clonotype was seen more than once but under ten times. This chain uses TRBV9 with TRBJ2-7; 14 bases are shared with TRBD2. The germline V gene has CDR1 SGDLS and CDR2 YYNGEE. V shed 6 bases and J 4 bases; nucleotides not matched to a gene: 3. The CDR3 has 14 residues. The CDR3 sequence: CASTRTSGGYEQYF. The CDR3 nucleotides are TGTGCCAGCACCAGGACTAGCGGGGGGTACGAGCAGTACTTC.

This chain connects TRBV5-5 to TRBJ2-3, with a tentative D call TRBD2 (6 bases). CDR1 is SGHKS and CDR2 is YYEKEE in the germline V gene (reference sequence). The ends were cut back, 0 bases at V and 2 bases at J, with 13 bases in the middle. The CDR3 has 16 residues. In DNA form, the CDR3 reads TGTGCCAGCAGCTTGGCAGAGCGGGCATACACAGATACGCAGTATTTT. This codes for CASSLAERAYTDTQYF.

The chain is built from TRBV15 and TRBJ1-2; perhaps TRBD1 as D (6 bases). V was clipped by 3 bases and J by 7 bases, with 21 bases between them. Germline CDR1 reads LNHNV; CDR2 reads YYDKDF (reference sequence). CDR3 size: 16 residues. Here the CDR3 reads CATSRPPMGGGSGYTF. DNA for the CDR3: TGTGCCACCAGCAGGCCACCGATGGGGGGCGGATCTGGCTACACCTTC.

The chain joins TRBV12-3 or TRBV12-4 to TRBJ2-5; the match to TRBD1 covers 8 bases. Trimming took 7 bases from V and 2 from J; bases not matched to a gene: 3. The CDR3 consists of 13 residues. CDR3 DNA: TGTGCCAGCATGGGACAGGATCAAGAGACCCAGTACTTC. Translating gives CASMGQDQETQYF.

This clonotype was observed a handful of times. The rearrangement uses TRBV30 and TRBJ2-7; D unresolved. Trimming shortened V by 4 bases and J by 3 bases, and 13 bases separated the two germline ends. Per the germline V gene, CDR1 is GTSNPN and CDR2 is SVGIG (reference sequence). This CDR3 has 13 residues. DNA of the CDR3: TGTGCCTGGAACGCGCAGGAAGGCTACGAGCAGTACTTC. It encodes CAWNAQEGYEQYF.

V usage is TRBV10-3 and J usage is TRBJ2-1, with D tentatively TRBD1 (5 bases). Trimming cost V 0 bases and J 5 bases, with 11 bases left between them. This CDR3 is 15 amino acids long. CDR1 and CDR2 (germline): ENHRY, SYGVKD. CDR3 bases: TGTGCCATCAGTGAGTCAGGGGCCAGGGACAATGAGCAGTTCTTC. Encoded protein: CAISESGARDNEQFF.

This chain links TRBV7-2 with TRBJ2-7; D might be TRBD2 (7 bases). CDR1 is SGHTA, CDR2 FQGNSA, per germline. This CDR3 spans 16 amino acids. V was shortened by 2 bases and J by 6 bases, with 20 bases between the two germline ends. DNA of the CDR3: TGTGCCAGCAGCTTAAGGAAAGGGGGACTACTTCTCGAGCAGTACTTC. Residues: CASSLRKGGLLLEQYF.

This clonotype was detected a few times. The rearrangement uses TRBV4-1 and TRBJ2-7; 11 nucleotides agree with TRBD2. The CDR3 sequence is 17 residues long. The germline V gene has CDR1 MGHRA and CDR2 YSYEKL. The ends lost 4 bases at V and 1 base at J; junction bases unmatched: 9. The chain's CDR3 is CASSLAGGPSYSYEQYF. The CDR3 DNA reads as TGCGCCAGCAGCCTAGCGGGAGGGCCCTCATATTCCTACGAGCAGTACTTC.

This clonotype was found a few times. The V gene is TRBV7-9, the J gene TRBJ2-2; maybe TRBD1 (5 bases). Trimming left V 0 bases short and J 6 bases short, with 8 bases between. Per germline, CDR1 SEHNR and CDR2 FQNEAQ (reference sequence). This CDR3 region has 14 residues. The CDR3 is CASSLARDPGELFF. The CDR3 coding sequence is TGTGCCAGCAGCTTAGCCAGGGATCCCGGGGAGCTGTTTTTT.

This clonotype was seen a few times. The rearrangement uses TRBV10-3 and TRBJ1-2; 7 bases are shared with TRBD1. The ends lost 3 bases at V and 3 bases at J; junction bases unmatched: 4. Germline loops: CDR1 ENHRY, CDR2 SYGVKD. The CDR3 is 14 amino acids. The CDR3 loop reads CAISDRQGDYGYTF. DNA for the CDR3: TGTGCCATCAGTGATCGACAGGGCGACTATGGCTACACCTTC.

This chain links TRBV4-3 with TRBJ1-1; possibly TRBD1 for D (6 bases). Germline assignment: CDR1 LGHNA and CDR2 YSLEER. CDR3 length equals 19 residues. V shed 0 bases and J shed 0 bases, with 20 bases lying between them. This CDR3 reads CASSQERGRDITMNTEAFF. The CDR3 bases are TGCGCCAGCAGCCAAGAAAGAGGGCGGGACATAACCATGAACACTGAAGCTTTCTTT.

The chain couples TRBV6-6 to TRBJ2-5; D remains ambiguous. The CDR3 sequence is 14 residues long. Germline V lookup: CDR1 MNHNY, CDR2 SVGAGI (reference sequence). Deletions cut 6 bases from V and 5 bases from J, with 16 bases between. This CDR3 is CASRWTHPQETQYF. DNA of the CDR3: TGTGCCAGCAGGTGGACCCACCCACAGGAGACCCAGTACTTC.

The chain employs TRBV4-3 and TRBJ2-6; possibly TRBD1 for D (6 bases). The CDR3 runs 18 residues. The V and J ends lost 0 bases and 0 bases respectively, with 12 bases between them. CDR1 and CDR2 (germline): LGHNA, YSLEER. CDR3 nucleotide sequence: TGCGCCAGCAGCCAAGATAGTCAGGGGTACTCTGGGGCCAACGTCCTGACTTTC. The encoded protein is CASSQDSQGYSGANVLTF.

For this clonotype: At one end, the junction sequence differs from germline, possibly due to a read error. This chain links TRBV20-1 with TRBJ2-7; TRBD1 matches 7 bases. CDR1 is DFQATT, CDR2 SNEGSKA, per germline (reference sequence). This CDR3 comprises 15 residues. The CDR3 sequence: CSATKGAGSGYEQHF. The CDR3 nucleotides read TGCAGTGCCACGAAGGGGGCAGGGTCGGGATACGAGCAGCACTTC.

This clonotype was picked up a small number of times. The chain joins TRBV25-1 to TRBJ2-7; TRBD2 agrees at 8 bases. The germline CDR1 and CDR2 sequences are MGHDK and SYGVNS. CDR3 length: 16 residues. V gave up 8 bases and J gave up 4 bases; unmatched junction bases: 16. CDR3 sequence (DNA): TGTGCCAGCGGGTCATATCAGAGCGGGAGCAGGTACGAGCAGTACTTC. This encodes CASGSYQSGSRYEQYF.

This sequence joins TRBV25-1 and TRBJ2-1; D is ambiguous. This CDR3 has 13 amino acids. Trimming cost V 3 bases and J 8 bases, with 11 bases left between them. In germline, CDR1 is MGHDK, CDR2 SYGVNS. Here the CDR3 DNA reads TGTGCCAGCAGTGACCTAAAATCGGATGAGCAGTTCTTC. Translated: CASSDLKSDEQFF.

V gene TRBV9 combines with J gene TRBJ1-6; TRBD1 agrees at 7 bases. The V segment lost 4 bases and the J segment 14 bases; nucleotides outside the gene matches: 18. The germline gives CDR1 SGDLS, CDR2 YYNGEE. This CDR3 region has 16 residues. This CDR3 is CASSPPRQGSFKTLHF. The CDR3 coding sequence is TGTGCCAGCAGCCCACCCCGACAGGGATCGTTCAAAACCCTCCACTTT.